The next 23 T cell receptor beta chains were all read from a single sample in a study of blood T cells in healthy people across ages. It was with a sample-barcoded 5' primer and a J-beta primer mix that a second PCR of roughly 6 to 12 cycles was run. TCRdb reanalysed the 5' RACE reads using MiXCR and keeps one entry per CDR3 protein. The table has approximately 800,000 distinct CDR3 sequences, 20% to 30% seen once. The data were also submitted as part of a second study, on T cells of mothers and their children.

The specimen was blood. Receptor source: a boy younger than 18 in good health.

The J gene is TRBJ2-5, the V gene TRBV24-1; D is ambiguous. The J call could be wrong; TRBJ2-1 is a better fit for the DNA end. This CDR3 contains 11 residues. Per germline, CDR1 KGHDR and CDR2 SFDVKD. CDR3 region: CATSDGNEQFF. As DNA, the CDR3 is TGTGCCACCAGTGATGGAAATGAGCAGTTCTTC.

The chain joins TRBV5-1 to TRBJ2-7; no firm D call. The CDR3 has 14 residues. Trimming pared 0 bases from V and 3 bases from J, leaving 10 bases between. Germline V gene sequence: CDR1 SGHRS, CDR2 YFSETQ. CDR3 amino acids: CASSLDGFDYEQYF. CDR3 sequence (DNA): TGCGCCAGCAGCTTGGACGGGTTTGACTACGAGCAGTACTTC.

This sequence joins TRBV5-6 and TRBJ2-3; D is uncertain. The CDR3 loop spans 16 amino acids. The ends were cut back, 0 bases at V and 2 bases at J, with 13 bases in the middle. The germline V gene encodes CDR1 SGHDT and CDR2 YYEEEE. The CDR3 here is CASSLGALGYTDTQYF. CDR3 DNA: TGTGCCAGCAGCTTGGGGGCTCTGGGATACACAGATACGCAGTATTTT.

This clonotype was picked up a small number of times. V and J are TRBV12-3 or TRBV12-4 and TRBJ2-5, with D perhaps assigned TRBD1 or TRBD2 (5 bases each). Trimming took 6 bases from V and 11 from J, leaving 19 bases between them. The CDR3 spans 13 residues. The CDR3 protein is CASSQTGTYVQYF. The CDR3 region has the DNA TGTGCCAGCAGCCAGACGGGGACCTACGTGCAGTACTTC.

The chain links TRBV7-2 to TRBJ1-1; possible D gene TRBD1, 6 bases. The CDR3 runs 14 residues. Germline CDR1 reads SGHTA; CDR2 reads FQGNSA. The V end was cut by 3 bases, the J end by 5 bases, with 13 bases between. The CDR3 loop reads CASSFGGRRTEAFF. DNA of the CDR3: TGTGCCAGCAGCTTCGGGGGGCGGCGGACTGAAGCTTTCTTT.

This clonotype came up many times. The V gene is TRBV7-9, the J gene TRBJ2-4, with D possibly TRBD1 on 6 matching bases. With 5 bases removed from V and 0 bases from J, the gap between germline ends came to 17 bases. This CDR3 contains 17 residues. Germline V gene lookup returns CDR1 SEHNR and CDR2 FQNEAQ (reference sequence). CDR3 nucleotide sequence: TGTGCCAGCAGCCCGACCCCGGACAGTCTAGCCAAAAACATTCAGTACTTC. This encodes CASSPTPDSLAKNIQYF. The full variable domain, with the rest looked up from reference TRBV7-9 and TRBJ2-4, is DTGVSQNPRHKITKRGQNVTFRCDPISEHNRLYWYRQTLGQGPEFLTYFQNEAQLEKSRLLSDRFSAERPKGSFSTLEIQRTEQGDSAMYLCASSPTPDSLAKNIQYFGAGTRLSVL.

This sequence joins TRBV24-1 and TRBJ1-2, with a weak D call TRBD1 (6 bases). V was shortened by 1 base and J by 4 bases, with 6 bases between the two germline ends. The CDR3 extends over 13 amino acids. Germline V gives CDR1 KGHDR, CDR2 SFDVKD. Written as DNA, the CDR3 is TGTGCCACCAGTGATTTACAGGGCTATGGCTACACCTTC. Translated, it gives CATSDLQGYGYTF.

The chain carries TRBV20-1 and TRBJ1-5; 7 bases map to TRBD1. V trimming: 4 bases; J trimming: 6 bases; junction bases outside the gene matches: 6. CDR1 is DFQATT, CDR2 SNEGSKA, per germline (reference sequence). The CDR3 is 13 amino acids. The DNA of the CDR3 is TGCAGTGCTACTCGACAGGGAATTCAGCCCCAGCATTTT. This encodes CSATRQGIQPQHF.

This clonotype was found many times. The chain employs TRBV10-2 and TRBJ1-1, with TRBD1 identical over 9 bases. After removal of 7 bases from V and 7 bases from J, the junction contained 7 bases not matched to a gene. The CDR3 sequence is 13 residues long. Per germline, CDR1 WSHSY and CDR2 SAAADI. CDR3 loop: CASIDRGYNEAFF. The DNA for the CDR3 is TGCGCCAGCATTGACAGGGGGTATAATGAAGCTTTCTTT.

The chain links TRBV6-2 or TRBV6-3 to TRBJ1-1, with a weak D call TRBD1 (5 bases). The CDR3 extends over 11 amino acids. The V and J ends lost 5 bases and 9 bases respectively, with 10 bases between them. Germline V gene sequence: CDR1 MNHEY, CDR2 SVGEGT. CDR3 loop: CASSAGGKAFF. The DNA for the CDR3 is TGTGCCAGCAGTGCTGGGGGTAAAGCTTTCTTT.

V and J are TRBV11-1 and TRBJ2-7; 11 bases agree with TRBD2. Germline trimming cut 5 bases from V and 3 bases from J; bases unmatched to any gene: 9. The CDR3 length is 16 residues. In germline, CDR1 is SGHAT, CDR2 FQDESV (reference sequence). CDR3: CASSTQASGGHYEQYF. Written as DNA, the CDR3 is TGTGCCAGCAGCACCCAGGCTAGCGGGGGGCACTACGAGCAGTACTTC.

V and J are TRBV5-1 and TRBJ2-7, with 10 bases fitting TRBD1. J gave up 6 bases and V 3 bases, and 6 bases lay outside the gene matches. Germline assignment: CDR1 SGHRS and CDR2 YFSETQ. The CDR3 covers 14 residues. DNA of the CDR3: TGCGCCAGCAGCTCCCGGGACAGGGGTGGCGAGCAGTACTTC. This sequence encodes CASSSRDRGGEQYF. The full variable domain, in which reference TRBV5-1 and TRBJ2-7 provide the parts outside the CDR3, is KAGVTQTPRYLIKTRGQQVTLSCSPISGHRSVSWYQQTPGQGLQFLFEYFSETQRNKGNFPGRFSGRQFSNSRSEMNVSTLELGDSALYLCASSSRDRGGEQYFGPGTRLTVT.

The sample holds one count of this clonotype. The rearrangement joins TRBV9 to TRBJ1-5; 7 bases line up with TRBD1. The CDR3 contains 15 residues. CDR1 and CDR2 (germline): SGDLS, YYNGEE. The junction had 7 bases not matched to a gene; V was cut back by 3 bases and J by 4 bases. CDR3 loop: CASSEGTVENQPQHF. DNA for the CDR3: TGTGCCAGCAGCGAAGGGACAGTAGAAAATCAGCCCCAGCATTTT.

CDR3 DNA: TGCAGTGCTAGAGATCTCGGAAAGTCTAACTATGGCTACACCTTC. Translating gives CSARDLGKSNYGYTF. The rearrangement uses TRBV20-1 and TRBJ1-2; D unresolved. The CDR3 extends over 15 amino acids. V was shortened by 0 bases and J by 0 bases, with 11 bases between the two germline ends. The germline V gene encodes CDR1 DFQATT and CDR2 SNEGSKA (reference sequence).

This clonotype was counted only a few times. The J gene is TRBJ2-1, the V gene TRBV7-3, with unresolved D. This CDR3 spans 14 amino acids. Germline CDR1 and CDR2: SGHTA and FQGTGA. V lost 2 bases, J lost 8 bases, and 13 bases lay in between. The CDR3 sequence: CASSLLPRGDEQFF. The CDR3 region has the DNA TGTGCCAGCAGCTTATTGCCTCGTGGCGATGAGCAGTTCTTC.

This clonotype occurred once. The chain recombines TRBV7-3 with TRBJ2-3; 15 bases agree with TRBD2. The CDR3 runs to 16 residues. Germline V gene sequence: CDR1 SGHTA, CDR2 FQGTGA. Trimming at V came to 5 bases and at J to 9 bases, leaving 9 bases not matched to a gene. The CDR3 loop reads CASSPRTSGRAQTQYF. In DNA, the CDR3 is TGTGCCAGCAGCCCCCGGACTAGCGGGAGGGCCCAGACGCAGTATTTT.

The CDR3 loop reads CASSLSAGARTDTQYF. The CDR3 DNA sequence: TGTGCCAGCAGTTTAAGTGCGGGGGCCCGCACAGATACGCAGTATTTT. V is TRBV28 and J is TRBJ2-3; D may be TRBD2 (7 bases). The ends were cut back, 2 bases at V and 1 base at J, with 13 bases in the middle. CDR3 length equals 16 residues. Per germline, CDR1 MDHEN and CDR2 SYDVKM.

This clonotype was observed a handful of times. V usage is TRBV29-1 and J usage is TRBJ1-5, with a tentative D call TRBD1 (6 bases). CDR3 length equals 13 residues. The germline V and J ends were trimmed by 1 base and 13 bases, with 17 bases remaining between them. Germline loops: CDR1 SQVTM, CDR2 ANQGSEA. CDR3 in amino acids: CSVEVIEGGEQHF. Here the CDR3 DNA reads TGCAGCGTTGAAGTTATCGAGGGGGGAGAGCAGCATTTT.

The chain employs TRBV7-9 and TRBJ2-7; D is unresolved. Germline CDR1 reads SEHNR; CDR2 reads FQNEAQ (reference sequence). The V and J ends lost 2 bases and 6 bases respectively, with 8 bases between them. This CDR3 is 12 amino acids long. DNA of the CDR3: TGTGCCAGCAGCTTAAGTATGGGCGAGCAGTACTTC. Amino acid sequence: CASSLSMGEQYF.

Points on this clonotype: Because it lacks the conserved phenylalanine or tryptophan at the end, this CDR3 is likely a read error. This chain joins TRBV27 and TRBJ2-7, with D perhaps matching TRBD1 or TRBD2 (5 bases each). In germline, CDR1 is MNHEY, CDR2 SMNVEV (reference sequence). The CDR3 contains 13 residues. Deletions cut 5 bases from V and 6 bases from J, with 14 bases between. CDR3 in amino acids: CASSPRGIGEQYL. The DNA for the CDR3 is TGTGCCAGCAGTCCGAGGGGTATAGGCGAGCAGTACCTC.

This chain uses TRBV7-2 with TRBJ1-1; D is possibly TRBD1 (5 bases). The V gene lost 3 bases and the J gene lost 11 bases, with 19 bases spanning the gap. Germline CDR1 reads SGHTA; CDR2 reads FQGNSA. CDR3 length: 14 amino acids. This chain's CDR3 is CASSLSRLPGTAFF. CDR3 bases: TGTGCCAGCAGCTTGAGTCGGTTACCAGGGACGGCTTTCTTT.

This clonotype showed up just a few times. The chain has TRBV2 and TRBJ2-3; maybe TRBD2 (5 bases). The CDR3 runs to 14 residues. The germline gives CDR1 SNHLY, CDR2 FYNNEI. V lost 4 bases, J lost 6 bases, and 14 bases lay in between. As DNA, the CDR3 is TGTGCCAGCAGTGGACGTCTAGCATCTGATACGCAGTATTTT. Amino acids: CASSGRLASDTQYF.

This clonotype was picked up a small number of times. The CDR3 protein is CASSQEQGLSSYEQYF. The CDR3 bases are TGTGCCAGCAGCCAAGAACAAGGGCTTAGCTCCTACGAGCAGTACTTC. The rearrangement links TRBV4-2 to TRBJ2-7; D is uncertain. The V gene lost 0 bases and the J gene lost 0 bases, with 12 bases spanning the gap. This CDR3 is built from 16 residues. CDR1 LGHNA and CDR2 YNFKEQ come from the germline V gene.